The rows below give T cell receptor beta chains drawn from one sample of a study of beta chain features in type 1 diabetes. The data were produced by immunoSEQ multiplex PCR, yet TCRdb's version contains in-frame clones alone and is incomplete. The sample contains about 200,000 clones, roughly a tenth of which appear only once. The specimen was central memory CD4+ T cells from blood. The receptors stem from a man between 18 and 35 years old in good health. CDR3s include the opening cysteine and the closing phenylalanine or tryptophan. D genes are given only for firm matches.

d_call v_call cdr3_aa
. TRBV5-1 CASSLGDFNYGYTF
TRBD2 TRBV7-2 CASSLGGRGADTQYF
. TRBV7-9 CASSLISGSNTEAFF
. TRBV7-2 CASRPTVLTDTQYF
TRBD1 TRBV29-1 CSVTGGAETQYF
. TRBV27 CASSLRLASTDTQYF
. TRBV7-9 CASSQEGEGPDTQYF
. TRBV5-1 CASSSFGDSQETQYF
. TRBV20-1 CTTQRSDTQYF
TRBD1 TRBV6-1 CASSRQGPTYEQYF
. TRBV5-1 CASSSDSARYNEQFF
. TRBV28 CASRRWEGTEAFF
TRBD1 TRBV5-4 CASSAAGQGVETQYF
TRBD1 TRBV7-8 CASSWSRDRGHEQYF
TRBD1 TRBV25-1 CASSEVGQVYGGANVLTF
. TRBV30 CAWSVRGAGKLFF
. TRBV7-2 CASSLSQRNEQFF
TRBD2 TRBV2 CASSGISGSSETQYF
. TRBV7-9 CASSFRRQENYGYTF
TRBD2 TRBV7-7 CASSLTSGRTDTQYF
TRBD1 TRBV30 CAWSPGQGAGYTF
. TRBV18 CASSVALSSEQYF
. TRBV7-9 CASSLLSGTYNEQFF
. TRBV7-7 CASSADRRDTQYF
TRBD1 TRBV4-1 CASSHRSGQTPDTQYF
. TRBV10-3 CAISELTVANYEQYF
. TRBV4-2 CASSQDRGTETQYF